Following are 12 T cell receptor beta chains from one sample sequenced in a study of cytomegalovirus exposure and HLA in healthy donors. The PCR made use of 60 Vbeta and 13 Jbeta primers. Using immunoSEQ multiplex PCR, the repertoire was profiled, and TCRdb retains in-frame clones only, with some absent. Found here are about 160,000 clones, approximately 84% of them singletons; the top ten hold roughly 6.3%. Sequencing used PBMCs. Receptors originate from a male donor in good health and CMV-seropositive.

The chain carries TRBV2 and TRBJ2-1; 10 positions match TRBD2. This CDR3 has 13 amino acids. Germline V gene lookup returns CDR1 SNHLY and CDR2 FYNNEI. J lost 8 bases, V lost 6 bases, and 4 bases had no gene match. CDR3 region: CASRTSGRDEQFF. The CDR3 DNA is TGTGCCAGCAGGACTAGCGGGCGGGATGAGCAGTTCTTC.

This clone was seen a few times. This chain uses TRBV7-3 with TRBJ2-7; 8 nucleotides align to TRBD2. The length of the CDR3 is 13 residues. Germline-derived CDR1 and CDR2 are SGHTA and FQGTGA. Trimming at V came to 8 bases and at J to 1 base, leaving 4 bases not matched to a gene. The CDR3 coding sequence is TGTGCCAGCGGCACTAGCGGATCCTACGAGCAGTACTTC. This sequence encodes CASGTSGSYEQYF.

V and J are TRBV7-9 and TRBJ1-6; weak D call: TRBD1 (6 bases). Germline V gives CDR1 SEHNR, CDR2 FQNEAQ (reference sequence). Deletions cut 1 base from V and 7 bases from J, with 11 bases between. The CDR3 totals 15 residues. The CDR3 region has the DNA TGTGCCAGCAGCTTAGTGCTCACAGGGAATTCACCCCTCCACTTT. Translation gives CASSLVLTGNSPLHF.

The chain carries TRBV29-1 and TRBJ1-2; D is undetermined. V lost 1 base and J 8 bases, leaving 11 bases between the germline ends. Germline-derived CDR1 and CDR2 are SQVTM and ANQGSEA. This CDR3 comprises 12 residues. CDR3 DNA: TGCAGCGTTGAAGCGCTGCTAGTGGGCTACACCTTC. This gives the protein CSVEALLVGYTF.

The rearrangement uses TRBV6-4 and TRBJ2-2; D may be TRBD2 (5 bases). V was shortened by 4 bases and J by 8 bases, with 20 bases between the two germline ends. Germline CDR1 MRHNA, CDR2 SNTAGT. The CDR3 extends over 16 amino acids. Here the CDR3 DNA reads TGTGCCAGCAGTGCCTTTAGAGGAGGAAGCCCTGGGGAGCTGTTTTTT. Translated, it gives CASSAFRGGSPGELFF.

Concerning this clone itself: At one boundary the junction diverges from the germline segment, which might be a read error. The CDR3 here is CASVPVRTVTGAFF. The CDR3 nucleotides read TGTGCCAGCGTCCCGGTAAGGACAGTGACTGGAGCTTTCTTT. The chain recombines TRBV28 with TRBJ1-1, with D tentatively TRBD1 (6 bases). The CDR3 extends over 14 amino acids. Germline CDR1 is MDHEN and CDR2 is SYDVKM.

CDR3 DNA: TGTGCCAGCAGCGCCGAACTAGCCGGAGAGCTTTACAATGAGCAGTTCTTC. Translated: CASSAELAGELYNEQFF. This chain links TRBV9 with TRBJ2-1; possible D gene TRBD2, 6 bases. The germline CDR1 and CDR2 sequences are SGDLS and YYNGEE. V dropped 3 bases and J dropped 4 bases, with 20 bases sitting between them. This CDR3 is built from 17 residues. The full variable domain, in which reference TRBV9 and TRBJ2-1 provide the parts outside the CDR3, is DSGVTQTPKHLITATGQRVTLRCSPRSGDLSVYWYQQSLDQGLQFLIQYYNGEERAKGNILERFSAQQFPDLHSELNLSSLELGDSALYFCASSAELAGELYNEQFFGPGTRLTVL.

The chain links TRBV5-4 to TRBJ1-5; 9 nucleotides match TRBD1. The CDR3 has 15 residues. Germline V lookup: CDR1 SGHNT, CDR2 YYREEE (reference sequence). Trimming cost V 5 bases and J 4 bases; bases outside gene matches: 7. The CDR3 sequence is CASSPGTGNNQPQHF. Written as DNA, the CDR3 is TGTGCCAGCAGTCCCGGGACAGGGAATAATCAGCCCCAGCATTTT. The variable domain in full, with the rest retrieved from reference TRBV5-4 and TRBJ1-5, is ETGVTQSPTHLIKTRGQQVTLRCSSQSGHNTVSWYQQALGQGPQFIFQYYREEENGRGNFPPRFSGLQFPNYSSELNVNALELDDSALYLCASSPGTGNNQPQHFGDGTRLSIL.

The CDR3 sequence is CASSVHQGGRDSPLHF. The CDR3 DNA sequence: TGTGCCAGCAGCGTACACCAGGGAGGGAGAGATTCACCCCTCCACTTT. The chain couples TRBV9 to TRBJ1-6, with TRBD1 as a possible D gene (5 bases). This CDR3 has 16 amino acids. V lost 1 base and J 8 bases, leaving 16 bases between the germline ends. Germline V gives CDR1 SGDLS, CDR2 YYNGEE.

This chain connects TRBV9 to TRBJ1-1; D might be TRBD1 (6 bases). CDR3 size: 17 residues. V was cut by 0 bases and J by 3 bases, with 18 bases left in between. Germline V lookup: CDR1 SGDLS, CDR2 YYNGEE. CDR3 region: CASSVVDSPWGHTEAFF. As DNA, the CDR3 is TGTGCCAGCAGCGTAGTGGACTCACCCTGGGGGCACACTGAAGCTTTCTTT.

CDR3 region: CASSRNRVDEKLFF. The CDR3 DNA follows: TGTGCCAGCAGTAGGAACAGGGTGGACGAAAAACTGTTTTTT. The chain couples TRBV25-1 to TRBJ1-4, with D perhaps TRBD1 (6 bases). V lost 5 bases and J 8 bases, leaving 15 bases between the germline ends. Germline values: CDR1 MGHDK, CDR2 SYGVNS. The CDR3 loop spans 14 amino acids.

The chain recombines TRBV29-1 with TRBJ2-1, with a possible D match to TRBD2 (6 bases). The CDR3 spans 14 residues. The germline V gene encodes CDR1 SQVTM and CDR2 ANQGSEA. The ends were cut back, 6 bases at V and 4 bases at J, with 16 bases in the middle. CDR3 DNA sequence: TGCAGCGTCCTACTAGCACCCCCTTACAATGAGCAGTTCTTC. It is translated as CSVLLAPPYNEQFF.